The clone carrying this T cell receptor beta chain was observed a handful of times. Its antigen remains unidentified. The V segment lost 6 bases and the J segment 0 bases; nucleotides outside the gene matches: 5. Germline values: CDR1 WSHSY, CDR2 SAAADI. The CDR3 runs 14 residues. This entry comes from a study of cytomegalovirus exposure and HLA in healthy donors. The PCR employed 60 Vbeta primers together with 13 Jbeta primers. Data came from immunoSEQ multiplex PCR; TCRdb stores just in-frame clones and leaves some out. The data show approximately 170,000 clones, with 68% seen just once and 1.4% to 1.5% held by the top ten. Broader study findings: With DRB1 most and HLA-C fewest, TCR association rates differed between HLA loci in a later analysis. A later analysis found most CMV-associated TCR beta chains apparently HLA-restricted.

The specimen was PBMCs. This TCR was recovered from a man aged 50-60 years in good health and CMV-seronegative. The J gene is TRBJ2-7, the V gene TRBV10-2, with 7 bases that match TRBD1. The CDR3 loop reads CASRETGSSYEQYF. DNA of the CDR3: TGCGCCAGCAGAGAGACAGGGAGCTCCTACGAGCAGTACTTC.